The 7 T cell receptor beta chains below come from one sample, sequenced in a study of T cells in women clearing cervical HPV infection. Method: immunoSEQ multiplex PCR; TCRdb's copy keeps in-frame clones and lacks some. The sample's table shows tens of thousands of clones. Sequencing was performed on blood buffy coat. These receptors all stem from a woman aged 18-70 years with a cervical HPV16 infection that either progressed to CIN3+ or cleared (not recorded which).

For this clone: Coverage ceases 3 residues before the CDR3 finishes, and the germline J gene fills in the end. The gene calls are TRBV2 and TRBJ1-2, with 8 bases that match TRBD1. Germline V CDR1 and CDR2: SNHLY, FYNNEI. The length of the CDR3 is 15 residues. The part of the CDR3 DNA that was read is TGTGCCAGCAGTAGGGGGCGACAGGGGACGAGGGAC. It translates to CASSRGRQGTRD. The complete CDR3 reads CASSRGRQGTRDYTF.

Concerning this clone: The CDR3 goes on 3 residues after the read ends, and that part is filled in from the germline J gene. The rearrangement links TRBV11-3 to TRBJ1-1; maybe TRBD1 (5 bases). Germline CDR1 and CDR2: SGHNT and YENEEA. This CDR3 has 15 residues. Between the trimmed V and J ends, which lost 5 bases and 3 bases, there was a span of 16 bases. The CDR3 DNA, read in part, is TGTGCCAGCAGCCCGCCCGGGGGGGAAGACACTGAA. It specifies CASSPPGGEDTE. The entire CDR3 protein reads CASSPPGGEDTEAFF.

With regard to this clone: The read ends 3 residues before the CDR3 terminus; that terminus is restored from the germline J gene. This chain links TRBV11-1 with TRBJ1-2; D possibly corresponds to TRBD1 (5 bases). The CDR3 totals 14 residues. CDR1 and CDR2 (germline): SGHAT, FQDESV (reference sequence). V was clipped by 5 bases and J by 2 bases, with 12 bases between them. CDR3 DNA, as far as it was read: TGTGCCAGCAGCCTGGGGAGGGGAAACTATGGC. As protein: CASSLGRGNYG. The entire CDR3 reads CASSLGRGNYGYTF.

On this clone: The sequence runs out 3 residues before the end of the CDR3; the remainder is reconstructed from the germline J gene. This rearrangement joins TRBV7-2 to TRBJ1-2; D possibly corresponds to TRBD1 (5 bases). Looked up from germline, CDR1 is SGHTA and CDR2 is FQGNSA. The CDR3 is 15 amino acids. The part of the CDR3 DNA that was read is TGTGCCAGCAGCTCGACTAGCGGGGGGGGAGATACC. This translates into CASSSTSGGGDT. The entire CDR3 reads CASSSTSGGGDTYTF.

The CDR3 region is CSARPQGRTEAFF. The sequenced part of the CDR3 DNA is TGCAGTGCTAGACCCCAGGGGAGGACTGAA. V and J are TRBV20-1 and TRBJ1-1; maybe TRBD1 (6 bases). The CDR3 end lies 3 residues beyond the end of the read and is filled in from the germline J gene. There are 13 residues in the CDR3. Trimming removed 2 bases from V and 5 bases from J, with 12 bases in between. The V gene's germline CDR1 is DFQATT and CDR2 SNEGSKA (reference sequence).

In regard to this clone: The read comes to an end 3 residues before the CDR3 does, leaving the germline J gene to fill in the end. V gene TRBV20-1 combines with J gene TRBJ1-5; D remains unclear. Germline V CDR1 and CDR2: DFQATT, SNEGSKA (reference sequence). The length of the CDR3 is 14 residues. Trimming removed 5 bases at V and 0 bases at J, with 11 bases between. CDR3 DNA (partial): TGCAGTGCTGCCCCGACTGGTAGCAATCAGCCC. Translating gives CSAAPTGSNQP. The CDR3, in full, reads CSAAPTGSNQPQHF.

A word on this clone: The read terminates 3 residues ahead of where the CDR3 ends, so the germline J gene completes it. The rearrangement links TRBV6-1 to TRBJ2-3; 8 bases agree with TRBD2. Losses at the gene ends were 4 bases for V and 5 bases for J; bases not matched to a gene: 5. CDR3 length: 14 amino acids. Germline V gene lookup returns CDR1 MNHNS and CDR2 SASEGT. The CDR3 bases that were read are TGTGCCAGCAGTGCGGGACTAGTGAGAGATACG. This gives the protein CASSAGLVRDT. The complete CDR3 protein is CASSAGLVRDTQYF.